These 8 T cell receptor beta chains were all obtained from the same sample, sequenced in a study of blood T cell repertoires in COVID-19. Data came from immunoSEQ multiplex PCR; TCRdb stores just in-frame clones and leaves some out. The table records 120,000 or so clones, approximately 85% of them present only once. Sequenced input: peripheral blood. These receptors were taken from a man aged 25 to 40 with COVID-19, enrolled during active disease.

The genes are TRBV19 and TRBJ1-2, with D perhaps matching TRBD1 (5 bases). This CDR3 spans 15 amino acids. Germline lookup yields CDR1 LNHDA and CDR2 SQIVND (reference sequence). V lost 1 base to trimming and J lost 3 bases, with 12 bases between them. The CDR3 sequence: CASSIGQISDYGYTF. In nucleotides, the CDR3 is TGTGCCAGTAGTATAGGACAGATATCCGACTATGGCTACACCTTC.

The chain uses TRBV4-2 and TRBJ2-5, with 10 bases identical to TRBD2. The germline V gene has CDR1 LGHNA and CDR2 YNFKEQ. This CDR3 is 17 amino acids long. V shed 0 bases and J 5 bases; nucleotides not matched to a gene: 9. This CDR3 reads CASSQDWKRGGLETQYF. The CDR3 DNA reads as TGTGCCAGCAGCCAAGATTGGAAGCGGGGGGGCCTTGAGACCCAGTACTTC.

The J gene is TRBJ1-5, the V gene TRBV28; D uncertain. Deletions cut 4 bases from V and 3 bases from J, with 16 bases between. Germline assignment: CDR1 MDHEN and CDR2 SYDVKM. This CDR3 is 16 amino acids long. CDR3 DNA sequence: TGTGCCAGCAGTTCTTACGAGGTCCGTTTCAATCAGCCCCAGCATTTT. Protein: CASSSYEVRFNQPQHF.

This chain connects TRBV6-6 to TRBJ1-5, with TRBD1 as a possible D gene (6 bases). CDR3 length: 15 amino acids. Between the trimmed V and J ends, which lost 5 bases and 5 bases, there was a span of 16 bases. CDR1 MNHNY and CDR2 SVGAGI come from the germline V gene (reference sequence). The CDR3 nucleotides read TGTGCCAGCAGTCCCCAGGGGAGGGTCGATCAGCCCCAGCATTTT. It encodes CASSPQGRVDQPQHF.

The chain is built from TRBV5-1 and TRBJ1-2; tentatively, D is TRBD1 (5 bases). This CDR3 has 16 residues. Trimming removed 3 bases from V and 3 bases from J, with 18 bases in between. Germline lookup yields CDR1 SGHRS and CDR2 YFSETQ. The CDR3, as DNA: TGCGCCAGCAGCTCGAGTTCGAAAACAGGCGACTATGGCTACACCTTC. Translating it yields CASSSSSKTGDYGYTF.

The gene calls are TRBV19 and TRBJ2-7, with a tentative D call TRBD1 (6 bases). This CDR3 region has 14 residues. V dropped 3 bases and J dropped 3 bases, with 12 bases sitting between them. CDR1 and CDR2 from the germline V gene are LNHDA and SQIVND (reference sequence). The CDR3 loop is CASSIAQGDYEQYF. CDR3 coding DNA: TGTGCCAGTAGTATCGCACAGGGAGACTACGAGCAGTACTTC.

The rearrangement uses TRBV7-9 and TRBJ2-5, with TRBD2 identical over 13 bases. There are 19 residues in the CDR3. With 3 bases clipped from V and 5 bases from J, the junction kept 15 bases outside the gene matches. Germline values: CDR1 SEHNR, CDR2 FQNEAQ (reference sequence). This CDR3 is CASSFGLAGDKGTWETQYF. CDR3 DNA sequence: TGTGCCAGCAGCTTTGGACTAGCGGGAGACAAGGGGACTTGGGAGACCCAGTACTTC.

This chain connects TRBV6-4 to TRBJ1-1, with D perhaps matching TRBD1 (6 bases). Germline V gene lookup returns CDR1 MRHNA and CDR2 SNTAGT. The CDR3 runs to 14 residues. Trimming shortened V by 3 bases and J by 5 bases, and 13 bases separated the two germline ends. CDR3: CASSEAGERTEAFF. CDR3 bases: TGTGCCAGCAGTGAAGCAGGGGAGAGGACTGAAGCTTTCTTT.